Listed below are T cell receptor beta chains from one sample, sequenced in a study of T cells in Graves' hyperthyroidism and ophthalmopathy. TCRdb ran MiXCR on the multiplex PCR reads and lists one entry per CDR3 protein. The sample holds about 360,000 distinct CDR3 sequences; approximately 15% are singletons and the top ten take about 27%. Material for sequencing was blood. These receptors were obtained from a woman between 18 and 30 years old with Graves' hyperthyroidism that later progressed to Graves' ophthalmopathy. Each CDR3 is given with its conserved first and last residue. Each record gives: V gene, D gene, clone size, J gene, CDR3 DNA, CDR3 protein. A D gene is named only where the DNA matches it firmly. Clone sizes are given selectively: once, few, many, or a class where the clone is expanded.

v_gene: TRBV6-2/TRBV6-3
d_gene: TRBD2
abundance: once
j_gene: TRBJ2-7
CDR3nt: TGTGCCAGCAGCCATCCCTTGAGCGGGAGGGCCCCCGAGCAGTACTTC
CDR3aa: CASSHPLSGRAPEQYF

v_gene: TRBV7-8
d_gene: TRBD2
abundance: many
j_gene: TRBJ2-7
CDR3nt: TGTGCCAGCAGCAAACGGGGACTAGACCACTACGAGCAGTACTTC
CDR3aa: CASSKRGLDHYEQYF

v_gene: TRBV18
d_gene: TRBD2
abundance: many
j_gene: TRBJ2-3
CDR3nt: TGTGCCAGCTCACCAGGACTAGCGGGAGGCCCAAACACAGATACGCAGTATTTT
CDR3aa: CASSPGLAGGPNTDTQYF

v_gene: TRBV25-1
d_gene: TRBD2
abundance: once
j_gene: TRBJ2-3
CDR3nt: TGTGCCAGCAGTCCGAGCGGGAGTACGCAGTATTTT
CDR3aa: CASSPSGSTQYF

v_gene: TRBV6-1
d_gene: -
abundance: many
j_gene: TRBJ1-1
CDR3nt: TGTGCCAGCAGAAGCAGGGTCGCTGAAGCTTTCTTT
CDR3aa: CASRSRVAEAFF

v_gene: TRBV19
d_gene: TRBD1
abundance: few
j_gene: TRBJ2-3
CDR3nt: TGTGCCAGTAGTCGCAGGGGGACCGCAGATACGCAGTATTTT
CDR3aa: CASSRRGTADTQYF

v_gene: TRBV28
d_gene: TRBD1
abundance: many
j_gene: TRBJ1-1
CDR3nt: TGTGCCAGCAGTTTTTCGGGGACAGAAGATCCCACTGAAGCTTTCTTT
CDR3aa: CASSFSGTEDPTEAFF

v_gene: TRBV20-1
d_gene: -
abundance: -
j_gene: TRBJ2-6
CDR3nt: TGCAGTGCTAGGGGGGAAAGAGTCTCTGGGGCCAACGTCCTGACTTTC
CDR3aa: CSARGERVSGANVLTF

v_gene: TRBV20-1
d_gene: -
abundance: many
j_gene: TRBJ2-1
CDR3nt: TGCAGTGTAGGGAAGAACAATGAGCAGTTCTTC
CDR3aa: CSVGKNNEQFF

v_gene: TRBV28
d_gene: -
abundance: many
j_gene: TRBJ1-5
CDR3nt: TGTGCCAGCAGTTTATCCCAACGGGGGACCCAGCCCCAGCATTTT
CDR3aa: CASSLSQRGTQPQHF

v_gene: TRBV2
d_gene: -
abundance: many
j_gene: TRBJ2-7
CDR3nt: TGTGCCAGCAGTGAGTTGGGGCGTTGGGAGCAGTACTTC
CDR3aa: CASSELGRWEQYF

v_gene: TRBV28
d_gene: -
abundance: many
j_gene: TRBJ1-6
CDR3nt: TGTGCCAGCAGCTTGGTTTACAGGGTTGGCCGGGCCCTCCACTTT
CDR3aa: CASSLVYRVGRALHF

v_gene: TRBV20-1
d_gene: -
abundance: -
j_gene: TRBJ2-7
CDR3nt: TGCAGTGCTAGAATCCCCCAGAGCGCACACTACGAGCAGTACTTC
CDR3aa: CSARIPQSAHYEQYF

v_gene: TRBV7-9
d_gene: -
abundance: many
j_gene: TRBJ2-5
CDR3nt: TGTGCCAGCAGTATCTTTAGGGAGACCCAGTACTTC
CDR3aa: CASSIFRETQYF

v_gene: TRBV18
d_gene: -
abundance: -
j_gene: TRBJ2-3
CDR3nt: TGTGCCAGCTCATCCAATGTAGCACCTACGCAGTATTTT
CDR3aa: CASSSNVAPTQYF

v_gene: TRBV6-6
d_gene: -
abundance: few
j_gene: TRBJ2-7
CDR3nt: TGTGCCAGCAGTTACTCGGACAGCCTGACCTACGAGCAGTACTTC
CDR3aa: CASSYSDSLTYEQYF

v_gene: TRBV15
d_gene: -
abundance: -
j_gene: TRBJ2-7
CDR3nt: TGTGCCACCAGCAGGAAAGGGACGGCGCCCTACGAGCAGTACTTC
CDR3aa: CATSRKGTAPYEQYF

v_gene: TRBV12-3/TRBV12-4
d_gene: -
abundance: few
j_gene: TRBJ1-2
CDR3nt: TGTGCCAGCAGTCTCGGGGAGCGGGTGGGTGGCTACACCTTC
CDR3aa: CASSLGERVGGYTF

v_gene: TRBV5-4
d_gene: TRBD2
abundance: -
j_gene: TRBJ2-7
CDR3nt: TGTGCCAGCAGCTTAGCGGGATACTACGAGCAGTACTTC
CDR3aa: CASSLAGYYEQYF

v_gene: TRBV7-6
d_gene: -
abundance: few
j_gene: TRBJ1-6
CDR3nt: TGTGCCAGCAGCTTAGCTACAGGGAGTAATTCACCCCTCCACTTT
CDR3aa: CASSLATGSNSPLHF

v_gene: TRBV12-5
d_gene: -
abundance: many
j_gene: TRBJ1-1
CDR3nt: TGTGCTAGTGGTTTGTCCCCGAACACTGAAGCTTTCTTT
CDR3aa: CASGLSPNTEAFF

v_gene: TRBV20-1
d_gene: TRBD1
abundance: few
j_gene: TRBJ1-2
CDR3nt: TGCAGTGCTTCCCCGGGACAGGGAGCGACCTATGGCTACACCTTC
CDR3aa: CSASPGQGATYGYTF

v_gene: TRBV2
d_gene: TRBD1
abundance: many
j_gene: TRBJ2-5
CDR3nt: TGTGCCAGCAGGGCCGGGACAGTGAAAGAGACCCAGTACTTC
CDR3aa: CASRAGTVKETQYF

v_gene: TRBV4-3
d_gene: TRBD2
abundance: few
j_gene: TRBJ2-7
CDR3nt: TGCGCCAGCAGCCAAGATATTCTAGCGGGATACGAGCAGTACTTC
CDR3aa: CASSQDILAGYEQYF

v_gene: TRBV7-2
d_gene: TRBD1
abundance: many
j_gene: TRBJ2-7
CDR3nt: TGTGCCAGCAGCCTAAACTCCGGGACAGTCGCCTACGAGCAGTACTTC
CDR3aa: CASSLNSGTVAYEQYF

v_gene: TRBV27
d_gene: -
abundance: many
j_gene: TRBJ2-1
CDR3nt: TGTGCCAGCGGCTCGGGAGTTTCCTACAATGAGCAGTTCTTC
CDR3aa: CASGSGVSYNEQFF

v_gene: TRBV27
d_gene: TRBD1
abundance: few
j_gene: TRBJ2-1
CDR3nt: TGTGCCAGCAGTTGGGTGACAGGGTTGCCCTACAATGAGCAGTTCTTC
CDR3aa: CASSWVTGLPYNEQFF

v_gene: TRBV6-1
d_gene: -
abundance: -
j_gene: TRBJ2-2
CDR3nt: TGTGCCAGCAGGGCTACAGGGAACACCGGGGAGCTGTTTTTT
CDR3aa: CASRATGNTGELFF

v_gene: TRBV27
d_gene: TRBD1
abundance: many
j_gene: TRBJ2-1
CDR3nt: TGTGCCAGCAGTTTATCGTGGCAGGGGGCTTTGGATGAGCAGTTCTTC
CDR3aa: CASSLSWQGALDEQFF

v_gene: TRBV27
d_gene: -
abundance: many
j_gene: TRBJ1-6
CDR3nt: TGTGCCAGCAGTTTTGGCCAGCGATCACCCCTCCACTTT
CDR3aa: CASSFGQRSPLHF